The 18 T cell receptor beta chains in this list originate from one sample, sequenced in a study of molecular identifiers for immune sequencing clone quantification. Each CDR3 protein gets one entry after TCRdb re-called the PCR reads with MiXCR. In the table there are over 300,000 distinct CDR3 sequences, 24% of which are singletons. Sequenced material: naive CD8+ T cells from blood, with Jurkat cell RNA spiked in. Subset given: FACS-sorted CD8+CD4-CCR7+CD45RA+ naive T cells. These receptors all come from a human donor in good health. Some libraries in this study had Jurkat cell RNA spiked in.

Concerning this clonotype itself: This may come from a read error, since a much larger clone is one base off. The V call is TRBV13, the J call TRBJ2-3, with TRBD1 identical over 9 bases. The CDR3 spans 18 residues. Germline V lookup: CDR1 PRHDT, CDR2 FYEKMQ (reference sequence). J gave up 2 bases and V 0 bases, and 9 bases lay outside the gene matches. CDR3 sequence: CASSLGLAWDRATDTQYF. The CDR3 DNA follows: TGTGCCAGCAGCTTAGGCTTAGCGTGGGACAGGGCCACAGATACGCAGTATTTT.

The chain employs TRBV12-3 or TRBV12-4 and TRBJ2-2; 7 nucleotides align to TRBD2. The length of the CDR3 is 16 residues. The ends lost 2 bases at V and 2 bases at J; junction bases unmatched: 5. In nucleotides, the CDR3 is TGTGCCAGCAGTTTAAGGGAGGGACCAAACACCGGGGAGCTGTTTTTT. It is translated as CASSLREGPNTGELFF.

This clonotype was counted only a few times. The chain employs TRBV27 and TRBJ2-3; D is undetermined. V lost 1 base to trimming and J lost 3 bases, with 11 bases between them. The CDR3 covers 15 residues. Germline V gives CDR1 MNHEY, CDR2 SMNVEV (reference sequence). The CDR3 nucleotides read TGTGCCAGCAGTTTATTGGGGTTGAGGACAGATACGCAGTATTTT. This gives the protein CASSLLGLRTDTQYF.

The chain carries TRBV6-5 and TRBJ1-5; D gene ambiguous. This CDR3 contains 13 residues. Trimming removed 4 bases at V and 5 bases at J, with 9 bases between. Germline V gene data show CDR1 as MNHEY and CDR2 as SVGAGI. CDR3 protein: CASSFTNHQPQHF. The CDR3 DNA sequence: TGTGCCAGCAGTTTTACAAACCATCAGCCCCAGCATTTT.

This clonotype was detected a few times. This chain connects TRBV20-1 to TRBJ2-5; D is tentatively TRBD1 or TRBD2 (6 bases each). V gave up 3 bases and J gave up 1 base, with 15 bases separating them. Per germline, CDR1 DFQATT and CDR2 SNEGSKA (reference sequence). This CDR3 spans 15 amino acids. The CDR3 here is CSASLLTGAQETQYF. Written as DNA, the CDR3 is TGCAGTGCTAGCCTCCTGACGGGGGCCCAAGAGACCCAGTACTTC.

In regard to this clonotype: A far more abundant clone sits one base away, making this likely a read error. The chain links TRBV7-2 to TRBJ2-7; D is unresolved. Germline CDR1 and CDR2: SGHTA and FQGNSA. CDR3 length: 12 amino acids. This chain's CDR3 is CASSLVPYERYF. As DNA, the CDR3 is TGTGCCAGCAGCTTAGTCCCGTACGAGCGGTACTTC.

The chain is built from TRBV30 and TRBJ2-4; tentative D call: TRBD2 (5 bases). In germline, CDR1 is GTSNPN, CDR2 SVGIG (reference sequence). Trimming removed 2 bases at V and 8 bases at J, with 16 bases between. This CDR3 has 14 residues. This chain's CDR3 is CAWSTGLFSDIQYF. As DNA, the CDR3 is TGTGCCTGGAGTACGGGGTTGTTTTCGGACATTCAGTACTTC.

Comments on this clonotype: This may be a read error: a much more frequent sequence differs by one nucleotide. This chain connects TRBV7-2 to TRBJ1-1; TRBD1 is a possible D gene (5 bases). The CDR3 runs to 14 residues. The V and J ends lost 5 bases and 1 base respectively, with 11 bases between them. CDR1 and CDR2 (germline): SGHTA, FQGNSA. CDR3 amino acids: CASSPAGENTEAFF. The CDR3 nucleotides read TGTGCCAGCAGCCCCGCGGGGGAGAACACTGAAGCTTTCTTT. Combining the CDR3 with reference TRBV7-2 and TRBJ1-1 gives the whole variable domain GAGVSQSPSNKVTEKGKDVELRCDPISGHTALYWYRQSLGQGLEFLIYFQGNSAPDKSGLPSDRFSAERTGGSVSTLTIQRTQQEDSAVYLCASSPAGENTEAFFGQGTRLTVV.

This clonotype was recorded many times. This sequence joins TRBV28 and TRBJ1-1, with D tentatively TRBD1 (5 bases). CDR1 is MDHEN, CDR2 SYDVKM, per germline. V lost 8 bases, J lost 4 bases, and 20 bases lay in between. The CDR3 has 15 residues. CDR3 nucleotides: TGTGCCAGCGAGTTTAGGGGAGGTTTGACCACTGAAGCTTTCTTT. Residues: CASEFRGGLTTEAFF.

With respect to this clonotype: A junction boundary mismatches the germline segment, possibly from a read error. This rearrangement joins TRBV6-6 to TRBJ1-1; TRBD1 matches at 7 bases. CDR3 length equals 14 residues. Germline V CDR1 and CDR2: MNHNY, SVGAGI (reference sequence). The CDR3 loop reads CVSSRQGVSTEAFF. The CDR3 DNA sequence: TGTGTCAGCAGTAGACAGGGCGTGAGCACTGAAGCTTTCTTT.

V is TRBV12-3 or TRBV12-4 and J is TRBJ1-1; TRBD1 matches 10 bases. The CDR3 consists of 11 residues. J lost 11 bases, V lost 8 bases, and 5 bases had no gene match. CDR3 sequence: CASGTGVWAFF. CDR3 sequence (DNA): TGTGCCAGCGGGACAGGGGTTTGGGCTTTCTTT.

The V call is TRBV4-3, the J call TRBJ1-1; 7 bases match TRBD1. The CDR3 is 14 residues long. Germline trimming cut 6 bases from V and 3 bases from J; bases unmatched to any gene: 7. Per the germline V gene, CDR1 is LGHNA and CDR2 is YSLEER. The CDR3 is CASRIDRADTEAFF. CDR3 DNA: TGCGCCAGCAGAATCGACAGGGCGGACACTGAAGCTTTCTTT.

With regard to this clonotype: The junction departs from the called germline gene at one end, perhaps through a read error. This chain uses TRBV12-3 or TRBV12-4 with TRBJ2-5; D uncertain. The CDR3 runs to 13 residues. CDR3 in amino acids: CASSFLGKEIQYF. CDR3 nucleotide sequence: TGTGCCAGCAGTTTTCTAGGGAAAGAGATCCAGTACTTC.

V and J are TRBV4-2 and TRBJ2-3, with TRBD2 identical over 13 bases. J was trimmed by 6 bases and V by 3 bases; bases with no gene match: 9. The CDR3 length is 17 residues. Germline CDR1 reads LGHNA; CDR2 reads YNFKEQ. The CDR3 bases are TGTGCCAGCAGCCATGGGACTAGCGGGAATTTGTTGGATACGCAGTATTTT. This codes for CASSHGTSGNLLDTQYF.

This clonotype came up a few times. The chain is built from TRBV7-9 and TRBJ2-3; 10 nucleotides match TRBD2. With V trimmed by 8 bases and J by 1 base, 6 bases remained unmatched. Per the germline V gene, CDR1 is SEHNR and CDR2 is FQNEAQ (reference sequence). The CDR3 runs to 15 residues. CDR3 DNA: TGTGCCAGCCGTCCTAGCGGGAGCGGCACAGATACGCAGTATTTT. Protein: CASRPSGSGTDTQYF.

This clonotype was observed a handful of times. The chain recombines TRBV4-3 with TRBJ1-6, with 7 bases fitting TRBD1. The CDR3 totals 16 residues. The germline V gene has CDR1 LGHNA and CDR2 YSLEER. J lost 5 bases, V lost 0 bases, and 4 bases had no gene match. The CDR3 DNA sequence: TGCGCCAGCAGCCAAGACAGGGGGGGAGATAATTCACCCCTCCACTTT. Its protein is CASSQDRGGDNSPLHF.

Note on this clonotype: A much more abundant neighbour one base away suggests this may be a read error. This rearrangement joins TRBV4-1 to TRBJ1-1; no reliable D call. CDR3 length equals 15 residues. The germline gives CDR1 MGHRA, CDR2 YSYEKL. V was pared by 1 base and J by 1 base, with 10 bases between. CDR3 protein: CASSQGANPNTEAFF. CDR3 DNA: TGCGCCAGCAGCCAAGGGGCGAACCCGAACACTGAAGCTTTCTTT.

This clonotype showed up just a few times. The V gene is TRBV2, the J gene TRBJ1-5; D ambiguous. CDR1 and CDR2 from the germline V gene are SNHLY and FYNNEI. V was pared by 5 bases and J by 1 base, with 18 bases between. CDR3 length equals 17 residues. Here the CDR3 DNA reads TGTGCCAGCAGTCCTCACGGACCTTCCGCCAGCAATCAGCCCCAGCATTTT. Translating gives CASSPHGPSASNQPQHF.